This TCR beta chain derives from a study of blood T cell repertoires in COVID-19. Study details: Spain, Italy and the United States supplied samples that represented acute and convalescent COVID-19. T cells, B-cell-depleted T cells, or PBMCs supplied cDNA or gDNA.

V shed 6 bases and J shed 8 bases, with 20 bases lying between them. This CDR3 has 15 amino acids. Germline values: CDR1 MDHEN, CDR2 SYDVKM. Original data processing: Quantification of nucleated cells was approximated via reference gene primer amplification. Profiling relied on immunoSEQ multiplex PCR, and the TCRdb table lists in-frame clones only, not all of them. V and J calls and clone size are those listed in that table; D and trimming were worked out from the DNA. The sample has approximately 300,000 clones; around 86% are singletons. Sequencing used peripheral blood. V and J are TRBV28 and TRBJ2-1; possibly TRBD2 for D (6 bases). The TCR sequence derives from a man between 50 and 59 years old with active or convalescent COVID-19. The CDR3 protein is CASSPPGAGSYEQFF. The CDR3 nucleotides are TGTGCCAGCAGCCCCCCCGGCGCGGGGAGCTATGAGCAGTTCTTC.